This record covers a single T cell receptor (beta chain). The source of the sample is a study of regulatory T cells in long-lasting Graves disease. Time point given: persistent/refractory GD, antithyroid drugs over 5 years with positive TRAb. With RNA extracted from PBMCs as input, the TCR library was made. This CDR3 contains 14 residues. After removal of 3 bases from V and 4 bases from J, the junction contained 2 bases not matched to a gene. Germline V gene data show CDR1 as KGHSH and CDR2 as LQKENI. The TCR beta library used iRepertoire HTBI primers with Arm-PCR amplification of CDR3. From the multiplex PCR reads, TCRdb called clonotypes with MiXCR, one entry per CDR3 protein. The data show about 660,000 distinct CDR3 sequences, about 32% seen once.

The sample in question was peripheral blood mononuclear cells (PBMCs), obtained when the disease was refractory, from a patient treated with antithyroid drugs. The chain uses TRBV18 and TRBJ1-2; 10 bases line up with TRBD1. The clonotype comes from a female donor with Graves disease. The DNA of the CDR3 is TGTGCCAGCTCACCGGACAGGGGGACCTATGGCTACACCTTC. It translates to CASSPDRGTYGYTF.